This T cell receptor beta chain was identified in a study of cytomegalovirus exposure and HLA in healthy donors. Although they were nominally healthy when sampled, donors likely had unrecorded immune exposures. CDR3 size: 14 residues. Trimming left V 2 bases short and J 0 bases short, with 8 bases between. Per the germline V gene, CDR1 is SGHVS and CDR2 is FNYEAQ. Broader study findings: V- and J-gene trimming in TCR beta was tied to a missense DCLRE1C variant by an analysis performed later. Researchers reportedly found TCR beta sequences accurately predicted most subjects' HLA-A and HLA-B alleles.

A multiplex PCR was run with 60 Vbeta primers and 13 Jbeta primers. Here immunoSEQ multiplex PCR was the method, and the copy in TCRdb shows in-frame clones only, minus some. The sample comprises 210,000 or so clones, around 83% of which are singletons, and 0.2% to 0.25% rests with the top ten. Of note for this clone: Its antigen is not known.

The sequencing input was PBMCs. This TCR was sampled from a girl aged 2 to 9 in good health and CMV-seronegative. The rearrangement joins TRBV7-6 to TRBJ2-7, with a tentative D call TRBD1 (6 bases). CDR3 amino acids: CASSLQGNSYEQYF. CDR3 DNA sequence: TGTGCCAGCAGCTTACAGGGGAACTCCTACGAGCAGTACTTC.